The rows below give T cell receptor beta chains drawn from one sample of a study of tumor and adjacent non-tumor tissue in lung cancer. TCRdb used MiXCR to reprocess the multiplex PCR reads, holding one entry per CDR3 protein. The table lists fewer than 85,000 distinct CDR3 sequences, 80% of them singletons. The sequenced sample was lung tumor tissue. These TCRs come from a woman aged 45-60 years with non-small cell lung cancer. CDR3s include the opening cysteine and the closing phenylalanine or tryptophan. D genes are given only for firm matches. Size values are once, few and many counts, or a class for expanded clones, and some rows have none.

size: -
D: TRBD2
J: TRBJ2-2
V: TRBV28
CDR3: CASSPRGLAVHTGELLF
DNA: TGTGCAAGCAGTCCCCGGGGACTAGCGGTTCACACCGGGGAGCTGTTATTT

size: -
D: -
J: TRBJ1-2
V: TRBV5-5
CDR3: CASSLVSSQNYDYTF
DNA: TGTGCCAGCAGCTTGGTATCCAGCCAGAACTATGACTACACCTTC

size: -
D: -
J: TRBJ2-5
V: TRBV4-3
CDR3: CASSQEKDFQETQYF
DNA: TGCGCCAGCAGCCAAGAGAAGGACTTCCAAGAAACCCAGTACTTC

size: -
D: TRBD2
J: TRBJ2-1
V: TRBV5-6
CDR3: CASSPAGVGEQFF
DNA: TGTGCCAGCAGCCCAGCGGGAGTTGGCGAGCAGTTCTTC

size: -
D: -
J: TRBJ1-4
V: TRBV12-3/TRBV12-4
CDR3: CASSLMGHSDEKPFF
DNA: TGTGCCAGCAGTTTGATGGGGCATTCGGATGAAAAACCGTTCTTT

size: -
D: -
J: TRBJ2-1
V: TRBV6-5
CDR3: CASSYGQTFNEQFF
DNA: TGTGCTAGCAGTTACGGGCAGACCTTCAATGAGCAGTTCTTC

size: -
D: -
J: TRBJ2-7
V: TRBV20-1
CDR3: CSASRPRERSSYEQYF
DNA: TGCAGTGCCTCTAGGCCTAGAGAGAGGAGCTCCTACGAGCAGTACTTC

size: -
D: TRBD2
J: TRBJ2-3
V: TRBV11-2
CDR3: CPCSKTSGSADTQCF
DNA: TGTCCCTGCAGCAAGACTAGCGGGAGTGCAGATACGCAGTGTTTT

size: -
D: TRBD2
J: TRBJ2-3
V: TRBV20-1
CDR3: CSAVTSYTDTQYF
DNA: TGCAGTGCTGTGACTAGCTACACAGATACGCAGTATTTT

size: -
D: -
J: TRBJ1-6
V: TRBV12-3/TRBV12-4
CDR3: CASSVTENSPLHF
DNA: TGTGCCAGCAGCGTGACGGAGAATTCACCCCTCCACTTT

size: few
D: -
J: TRBJ2-1
V: TRBV11-2
CDR3: CTISPSGYEQFF
DNA: TGTACCATCAGCCCCTCCGGATATGAGCAATTCTTC

size: -
D: TRBD2
J: TRBJ2-4
V: TRBV6-2/TRBV6-3
CDR3: CTSRTGGKNIKYF
DNA: TGTACCAGCAGGACGGGAGGCAAAAACATTAAGTACTTC

size: -
D: -
J: TRBJ1-6
V: TRBV6-5
CDR3: CASIYSLWQGDNSALHF
DNA: TGTGCCAGCATTTACTCCCTCTGGCAGGGAGATAATTCAGCCCTCCACTTT

size: -
D: TRBD2
J: TRBJ2-3
V: TRBV20-1
CDR3: CGVPQKSSSGRTDTQYF
DNA: TGCGGTGTTCCCCAAAAATCATCTAGCGGGAGGACAGATACGCAGTATTTT

size: -
D: -
J: TRBJ2-5
V: TRBV20-1
CDR3: CSARQSLQETQYF
DNA: TGCAGTGCTAGACAGTCTCTACAAGAGACCCAGTATTTC

size: -
D: -
J: TRBJ1-5
V: TRBV6-1
CDR3: CASSETRQAPGPQQF
DNA: TGTGCCAGCAGTGAAACTCGTCAGGCCCCAGGGCCCCAGCAATTT

size: -
D: -
J: TRBJ1-2
V: TRBV20-1
CDR3: CSGTRQVPNGYTF
DNA: TGCAGTGGGACGAGACAGGTGCCTAATGGCTACACCTTC

size: -
D: -
J: TRBJ1-5
V: TRBV6-1
CDR3: CASSLDRDQPQHF
DNA: TGTGCCAGCAGCCTAGACAGAGATCAGCCCCAGCATTTT

size: -
D: -
J: TRBJ1-5
V: TRBV11-3
CDR3: CASNLNSNTDTQHF
DNA: TGTGCCAGCAACTTAAACAGCAACACAGATACGCAGCATTTT

size: many
D: TRBD2
J: TRBJ2-7
V: TRBV5-1
CDR3: CASSAGLAGGEQYF
DNA: TGCGCCAGCAGCGCGGGACTAGCGGGAGGCGAGCAGTACTTC

size: many
D: -
J: TRBJ1-5
V: TRBV6-6
CDR3: CASSPRGGQPQHF
DNA: TGTGCCAGCAGTCCCCGAGGTGGGCAGCCCCAGCATTTT

size: -
D: -
J: TRBJ1-1
V: TRBV10-3
CDR3: CAISDGVNEPFF
DNA: TGTGCCATCAGTGATGGCGTCAATGAACCTTTCTTT

size: -
D: TRBD2
J: TRBJ2-1
V: TRBV11-3
CDR3: CVSSLAGGNEEFF
DNA: TGTGTCAGCAGCTTAGCGGGGGGCAATGAGGAGTTCTTC

size: -
D: -
J: TRBJ2-2
V: TRBV29-1
CDR3: CSVVLLTGRVGELFF
DNA: TGCAGCGTTGTTCTCCTGACGGGAAGGGTCGGGGAGTTGTTTTTT

size: -
D: -
J: TRBJ2-7
V: TRBV11-2
CDR3: CVGRLRGLAVSDEQYF
DNA: TGTGTCGGCAGGCTAAGAGGATTAGCGGTCTCGGACGAGCAGTACTTC

size: -
D: -
J: TRBJ2-4
V: TRBV4-1
CDR3: CASSQLSRDSRADIQYF
DNA: TGCGCCAGCAGCCAATTGTCCAGAGACAGCCGAGCGGACATTCAGTACTTC

size: -
D: -
J: TRBJ2-3
V: TRBV14
CDR3: CASSQGRSVTDTQYF
DNA: TGTGCCAGCAGCCAAGGAAGGTCGGTGACAGATACGCAGTATTTT

size: -
D: -
J: TRBJ2-2
V: TRBV11-3
CDR3: CDSSLRARGERINTGELFF
DNA: TGTGACAGCAGCCTACGGGCCAGGGGTGAGCGGATTAACACCGGGGAGCTGTTTTTT

size: -
D: -
J: TRBJ2-1
V: TRBV20-1
CDR3: CSAKATAGRWGEQLF
DNA: TGTAGTGCTAAAGCCACTGCCGGGAGATGGGGTGAGCAGCTCTTC

size: -
D: -
J: TRBJ1-6
V: TRBV28
CDR3: CATSSHRVLDSPLHF
DNA: TGTGCCACCAGTTCACACAGGGTGCTAGATTCACCCCTCCACTTT

size: -
D: TRBD1
J: TRBJ1-2
V: TRBV4-2
CDR3: CARGEDRGVHGYTF
DNA: TGTGCCAGGGGAGAGGACAGGGGGGTTCACGGCTACACCTTC

size: -
D: -
J: TRBJ2-7
V: TRBV11-2
CDR3: CASSLAVGPSYQYF
DNA: TGTGCCAGCAGCTTAGCGGTGGGCCCGTCCTACCAGTACTTT

size: -
D: -
J: TRBJ2-7
V: TRBV11-1
CDR3: CASSHRDNSCEQYF
DNA: TGTGCCAGCAGCCACCGGGACAACTCCTGTGAGCAGTACTTC

size: once
D: -
J: TRBJ1-5
V: TRBV5-6
CDR3: CGSSLRVSGNQPQHF
DNA: TGTGGCAGCAGCTTGCGGGTGAGTGGCAATCAGCCCCAGCATTTT

size: -
D: -
J: TRBJ2-7
V: TRBV29-1
CDR3: CSLEDDGTLTYEQYF
DNA: TGCAGCCTTGAAGATGATGGGACCCTAACCTACGAGCAGTACTTC

size: -
D: -
J: TRBJ2-7
V: TRBV28
CDR3: CASSSRIQGGTYGQYF
DNA: TGTGCCAGCAGTTCTAGGATACAGGGAGGAACCTACGGGCAGTATTTC

size: -
D: -
J: TRBJ2-4
V: TRBV20-1
CDR3: CSARVPSGSIQYF
DNA: TGCAGTGCTAGAGTCCCAAGCGGCAGCATTCAGTATTTC

size: -
D: -
J: TRBJ2-3
V: TRBV11-1
CDR3: CASSIATGAGMQYF
DNA: TGTGCCAGCAGCATAGCTACAGGAGCTGGTATGCAGTATTTT

size: few
D: -
J: TRBJ1-6
V: TRBV18
CDR3: CASSATRDSPLHF
DNA: TGTGCCAGCTCAGCAACTCGGGATTCACCCCTCCACTTT

size: -
D: -
J: TRBJ1-2
V: TRBV28
CDR3: CASSLVQYYGYTF
DNA: TGTGCCAGCAGTTTAGTACAGTACTATGGCTACACCTTC

size: -
D: TRBD2
J: TRBJ2-7
V: TRBV5-4
CDR3: CASSLATSGPYERYF
DNA: TGTGCCAGCAGCTTGGCCACTAGCGGACCCTATGAGCGGTACTTC

size: medium-sized
D: -
J: TRBJ1-3
V: TRBV28
CDR3: CASSRGTSSGNTIYF
DNA: TGTGCCAGCAGTCGTGGGACCAGCTCTGGAAACACCATATATTTT

size: -
D: TRBD2
J: TRBJ2-5
V: TRBV29-1
CDR3: CSIKLHLSREAQYF
DNA: TGCAGCATCAAATTACACCTATCGCGGGAGGCCCAGTACTTC

size: -
D: -
J: TRBJ2-7
V: TRBV20-1
CDR3: CSARALLPDYSLYEQYF
DNA: TGCAGTGCTAGAGCCCTTCTCCCAGACTATTCCCTCTACGAGCAGTACTTC

size: -
D: -
J: TRBJ2-7
V: TRBV20-1
CDR3: CSTRAFVGGSDSYKQYF
DNA: TGCAGTACTAGAGCCTTCGTGGGAGGTTCGGACTCCTACAAGCAGTACTTC

size: few
D: TRBD1
J: TRBJ2-1
V: TRBV20-1
CDR3: CNARDRAYNEQFF
DNA: TGCAATGCCCGGGACAGGGCCTACAATGAACAGTTCTTC

size: -
D: TRBD1
J: TRBJ2-3
V: TRBV11-2
CDR3: CASSQQGNVRTDTQCF
DNA: TGTGCCAGCAGCCAACAGGGGAATGTGAGGACAGATACGCAGTGTTTT

size: -
D: -
J: TRBJ1-1
V: TRBV11-2
CDR3: CVSSFGSKGSEAFF
DNA: TGTGTCAGCAGCTTTGGAAGTAAGGGCTCTGAAGCTTTCTTT